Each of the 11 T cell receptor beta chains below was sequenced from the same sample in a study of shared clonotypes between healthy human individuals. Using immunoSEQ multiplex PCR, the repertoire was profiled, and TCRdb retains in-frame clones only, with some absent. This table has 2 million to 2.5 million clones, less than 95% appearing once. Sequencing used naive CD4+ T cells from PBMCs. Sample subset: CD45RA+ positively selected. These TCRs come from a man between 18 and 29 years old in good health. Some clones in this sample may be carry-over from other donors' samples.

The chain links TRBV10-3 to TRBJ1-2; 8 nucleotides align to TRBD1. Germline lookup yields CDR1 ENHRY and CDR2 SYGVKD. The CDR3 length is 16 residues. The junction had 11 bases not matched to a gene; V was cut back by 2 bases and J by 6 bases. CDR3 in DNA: TGTGCCATCAGTGAGGGAAGACAGGGGCCACGCCATGGCTACACCTTC. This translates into CAISEGRQGPRHGYTF.

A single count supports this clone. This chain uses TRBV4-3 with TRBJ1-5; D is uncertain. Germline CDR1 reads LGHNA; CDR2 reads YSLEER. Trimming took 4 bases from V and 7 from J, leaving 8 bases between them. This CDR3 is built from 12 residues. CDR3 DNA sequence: TGCGCCAGCAGCCTTGACGGACAGCCCCAGCATTTT. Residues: CASSLDGQPQHF.

Here the CDR3 DNA reads TGTGCCAGCAGTGAAGAGACAGAAGAGACCCAGTACTTC. Residues: CASSEETEETQYF. The rearrangement links TRBV2 to TRBJ2-5, with D perhaps matching TRBD1 (5 bases). V lost 1 base, J lost 3 bases, and 6 bases lay in between. The CDR3 has 13 amino acids. Germline values: CDR1 SNHLY, CDR2 FYNNEI.

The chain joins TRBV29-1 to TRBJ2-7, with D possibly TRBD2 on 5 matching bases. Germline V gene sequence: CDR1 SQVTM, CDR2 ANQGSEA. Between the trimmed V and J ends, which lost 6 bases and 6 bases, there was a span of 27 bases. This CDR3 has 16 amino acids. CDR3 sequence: CSVGFMYSTVEGEQYF. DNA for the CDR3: TGCAGCGTGGGGTTCATGTACTCCACGGTAGAGGGCGAGCAGTACTTC.

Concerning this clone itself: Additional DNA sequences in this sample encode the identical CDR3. The DNA for the CDR3 is TGTGCCACCAGCAGAGATCAGGGGTTCACTGAAGCTTTCTTT. It translates to CATSRDQGFTEAFF. The chain links TRBV15 to TRBJ1-1; D possibly corresponds to TRBD1 (6 bases). Germline V gene lookup returns CDR1 LNHNV and CDR2 YYDKDF (reference sequence). The CDR3 extends over 14 amino acids. The V and J ends lost 0 bases and 4 bases respectively, with 9 bases between them. The whole variable domain, filled in from reference TRBV15 and TRBJ1-1, reads DAMVIQNPRYQVTQFGKPVTLSCSQTLNHNVMYWYQQKSSQAPKLLFHYYDKDFNNEADTPDNFQSRRPNTSFCFLDIRSPGLGDTAMYLCATSRDQGFTEAFFGQGTRLTVV.

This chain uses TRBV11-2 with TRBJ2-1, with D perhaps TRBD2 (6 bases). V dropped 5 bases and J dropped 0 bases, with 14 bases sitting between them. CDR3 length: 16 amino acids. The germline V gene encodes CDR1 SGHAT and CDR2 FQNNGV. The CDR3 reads CASSPRMGGSYNEQFF. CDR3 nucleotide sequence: TGTGCCAGCAGCCCCCGGATGGGGGGCTCCTACAATGAGCAGTTCTTC.

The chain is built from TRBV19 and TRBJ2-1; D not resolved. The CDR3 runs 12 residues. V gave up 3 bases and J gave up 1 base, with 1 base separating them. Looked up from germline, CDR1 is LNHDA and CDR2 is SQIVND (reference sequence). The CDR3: CASSMSYNEQFF. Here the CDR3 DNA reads TGTGCCAGTAGTATGTCCTACAATGAGCAGTTCTTC.

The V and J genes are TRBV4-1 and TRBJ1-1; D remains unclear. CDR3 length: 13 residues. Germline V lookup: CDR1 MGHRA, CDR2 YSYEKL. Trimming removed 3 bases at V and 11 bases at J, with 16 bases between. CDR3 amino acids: CASSHSSVATAFF. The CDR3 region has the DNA TGCGCCAGCAGCCATAGTTCGGTCGCTACGGCTTTCTTT.

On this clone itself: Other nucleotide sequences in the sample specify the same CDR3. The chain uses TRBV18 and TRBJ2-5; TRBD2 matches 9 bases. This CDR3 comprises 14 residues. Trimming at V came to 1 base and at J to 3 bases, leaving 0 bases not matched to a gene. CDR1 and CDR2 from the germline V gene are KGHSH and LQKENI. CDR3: CASSPLAGEETQYF. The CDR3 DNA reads TGTGCCAGCTCACCACTAGCGGGAGAAGAGACCCAGTACTTC.

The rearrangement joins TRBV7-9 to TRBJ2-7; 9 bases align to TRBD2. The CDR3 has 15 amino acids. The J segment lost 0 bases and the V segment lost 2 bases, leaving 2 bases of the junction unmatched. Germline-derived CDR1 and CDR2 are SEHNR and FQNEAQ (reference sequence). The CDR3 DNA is TGTGCCAGCAGCTTAAGAGCGGGAGGCTCCTACGAGCAGTACTTC. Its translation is CASSLRAGGSYEQYF.

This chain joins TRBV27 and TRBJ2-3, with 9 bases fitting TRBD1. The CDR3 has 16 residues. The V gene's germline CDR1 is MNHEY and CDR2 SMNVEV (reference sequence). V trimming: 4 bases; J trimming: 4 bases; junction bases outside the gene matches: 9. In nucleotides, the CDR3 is TGTGCCAGCAGTTACGGACAGGGGAGAATAGCAGATACGCAGTATTTT. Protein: CASSYGQGRIADTQYF.